This passage covers 22 T cell receptor beta chains from one sample sequenced in a study of OX40 agonist ivuxolimab in advanced cancers. Using immunoSEQ multiplex PCR, the repertoire was profiled, and TCRdb retains in-frame clones only, with some absent. The repertoire has some 40,000 clones, approximately 82% of them found once; the top ten carry roughly 21%. The material sequenced was CD4+ or CD8+ T cells sorted from blood, taken in a trial of the OX40 agonist ivuxolimab. The receptors stem from an adult with an advanced solid tumor such as melanoma, head and neck, liver or kidney cancer.

This clone turned up a few times. The chain is built from TRBV5-4 and TRBJ2-5; D is perhaps TRBD1 (5 bases). V lost 6 bases, J lost 5 bases, and 14 bases lay in between. The CDR3 runs to 13 residues. The V gene's germline CDR1 is SGHNT and CDR2 YYREEE (reference sequence). CDR3 loop: CASTTAGRETQYF. As DNA, the CDR3 is TGTGCCAGCACCACAGCAGGGCGTGAGACCCAGTACTTC.

As regards this clone: The junction does not match germline at one end; this may be a read error. The chain joins TRBV20-1 to TRBJ1-2; no clear D gene. Per germline, CDR1 DFQATT and CDR2 SNEGSKA (reference sequence). The CDR3 is 10 amino acids. The CDR3, as DNA: TGCAGTGCGCCCGCGATGGATGGTGGGTTC. Protein: CSAPAMDGGF.

The chain is built from TRBV7-2 and TRBJ1-1; D is perhaps TRBD1 (6 bases). The CDR3 has 14 residues. Germline values: CDR1 SGHTA, CDR2 FQGNSA. Between the trimmed V and J ends, which lost 4 bases and 5 bases, there was a span of 14 bases. This CDR3 is CASSSQGIGTEAFF. CDR3 DNA sequence: TGTGCCAGCAGCTCCCAGGGGATAGGGACTGAAGCTTTCTTT.

This sequence joins TRBV7-9 and TRBJ2-2; tentative D call: TRBD1 (5 bases). Trimming shortened V by 6 bases and J by 4 bases, and 15 bases separated the two germline ends. CDR1 and CDR2 (germline): SEHNR, FQNEAQ (reference sequence). CDR3 length: 15 residues. CDR3 sequence: CASSPMGRTTGELFF. The CDR3 DNA follows: TGTGCCAGCAGTCCTATGGGGCGAACCACCGGGGAGCTGTTTTTT.

The chain is built from TRBV6-1 and TRBJ2-1, with D possibly matching TRBD1 (5 bases). This CDR3 is 13 amino acids long. Per the germline V gene, CDR1 is MNHNS and CDR2 is SASEGT. V lost 8 bases, J lost 6 bases, and 14 bases lay in between. The CDR3 DNA sequence: TGTGCCAGCTCCAGGGTGGGATCCAATGAGCAGTTCTTC. Its translation is CASSRVGSNEQFF.

J is TRBJ1-2 and V is TRBV11-2; maybe TRBD1 (5 bases). V was shortened by 5 bases and J by 4 bases, with 17 bases between the two germline ends. The V gene's germline CDR1 is SGHAT and CDR2 FQNNGV. This CDR3 comprises 15 residues. The DNA of the CDR3 is TGTGCCAGCAGCCTAAATCGGGGGGGTAGCTATGGCTACACCTTC. It specifies CASSLNRGGSYGYTF. The whole variable domain, remainder taken from reference TRBV11-2 and TRBJ1-2, is EAGVAQSPRYKIIEKRQSVAFWCNPISGHATLYWYQQILGQGPKLLIQFQNNGVVDDSQLPKDRFSAERLKGVDSTLKIQPAKLEDSAVYLCASSLNRGGSYGYTFGSGTRLTVV.

The chain combines TRBV9 with TRBJ2-1; D unresolved. V was pared by 0 bases and J by 4 bases, with 8 bases between. Germline CDR1 reads SGDLS; CDR2 reads YYNGEE. This CDR3 is built from 14 residues. The CDR3: CASSVGEGYNEQFF. The DNA of the CDR3 is TGTGCCAGCAGCGTAGGGGAAGGATACAATGAGCAGTTCTTC.

This clone occurred a few times. The V and J genes are TRBV7-9 and TRBJ2-2, with TRBD1 identical over 8 bases. The V and J ends lost 5 bases and 6 bases, in that order; junction bases with no gene match: 8. The CDR3 runs to 15 residues. Germline CDR1 is SEHNR and CDR2 is FQNEAQ (reference sequence). CDR3 region: CASSQTDRGAGELFF. As DNA, the CDR3 is TGTGCCAGCAGCCAGACAGACAGGGGCGCCGGGGAGCTGTTTTTT.

The chain recombines TRBV9 with TRBJ1-2; 11 bases map to TRBD1. V lost 5 bases, J lost 5 bases, and 5 bases stayed unmatched. Looked up from germline, CDR1 is SGDLS and CDR2 is YYNGEE. There are 14 residues in the CDR3. This CDR3 is CASSGQGAVYGYTF. The CDR3 region has the DNA TGTGCCAGCAGTGGACAGGGGGCTGTTTATGGCTACACCTTC.

The genes are TRBV4-1 and TRBJ1-1; no reliable D call. The CDR3 runs to 22 residues. V gave up 1 base and J gave up 7 bases, with 37 bases separating them. In germline, CDR1 is MGHRA, CDR2 YSYEKL. The CDR3: CASSQVQALFSPNRGRSGEAFF. CDR3 coding DNA: TGCGCCAGCAGCCAAGTCCAAGCATTGTTCTCTCCAAACCGTGGCAGATCGGGTGAAGCTTTCTTT.

The chain carries TRBV9 and TRBJ1-5; D not resolved. V was trimmed by 3 bases and J by 1 base, leaving 11 bases between them. The CDR3 length is 15 residues. Germline-derived CDR1 and CDR2 are SGDLS and YYNGEE. CDR3 nucleotide sequence: TGTGCCAGCAGCGGGGATGGTAGGAGCAATCAGCCCCAGCATTTT. It translates to CASSGDGRSNQPQHF.

The genes are TRBV5-4 and TRBJ1-1; D perhaps matches TRBD1 (5 bases). The length of the CDR3 is 14 residues. The V gene's germline CDR1 is SGHNT and CDR2 YYREEE (reference sequence). V was trimmed by 2 bases and J by 2 bases, leaving 10 bases between them. For the CDR3, the DNA is TGTGCCAGCAGCTTAGGCAGGGCCAACACTGAAGCTTTCTTT. Protein sequence: CASSLGRANTEAFF.

The chain is built from TRBV6-6 and TRBJ2-5; no reliable D call. CDR3 size: 14 residues. The germline V gene has CDR1 MNHNY and CDR2 SVGAGI (reference sequence). With 0 bases removed from V and 2 bases from J, the gap between germline ends came to 7 bases. The CDR3 DNA reads as TGTGCCAGCAGTTACTCGGCCAGTCAAGAGACCCAGTACTTC. Amino acids: CASSYSASQETQYF.

This chain links TRBV7-3 with TRBJ1-3, with D unresolved. The V end lost 3 bases, the J end lost 3 bases, and 3 bases lay between the germline ends. This CDR3 comprises 12 residues. From germline, CDR1 is SGHTA and CDR2 FQGTGA. CDR3 in DNA: TGTGCCAGCAGCTTGGGTGGAAACACCATATATTTT. This codes for CASSLGGNTIYF. Full variable domain (missing parts from reference TRBV7-3 and TRBJ1-3): GAGVSQTPSNKVTEKGKYVELRCDPISGHTALYWYRQSLGQGPEFLIYFQGTGAADDSGLPNDRFFAVRPEGSVSTLKIQRTERGDSAVYLCASSLGGNTIYFGEGSWLTVV.

This clone was detected a few times. V usage is TRBV10-3 and J usage is TRBJ1-5; 7 positions match TRBD1. J gave up 1 base and V 6 bases, and 3 bases lay outside the gene matches. The CDR3 sequence is 14 residues long. Germline CDR1 ENHRY, CDR2 SYGVKD. DNA of the CDR3: TGTGCCATCAGCCTGGGACAGAGCAATCAGCCCCAGCATTTT. Protein product: CAISLGQSNQPQHF.

The CDR3 DNA is TGCAGCGTTGATCGCCGGAGCAACACTGAAGCTTTCTTT. It yields the protein CSVDRRSNTEAFF. The chain recombines TRBV29-1 with TRBJ1-1; D remains unclear. From germline, CDR1 is SQVTM and CDR2 ANQGSEA. Trimming shortened V by 3 bases and J by 2 bases, and 10 bases separated the two germline ends. This CDR3 region has 13 residues.

This rearrangement joins TRBV2 to TRBJ2-7, with TRBD1 matching over 10 bases. Germline V gene lookup returns CDR1 SNHLY and CDR2 FYNNEI. J was trimmed by 2 bases and V by 2 bases; bases with no gene match: 3. The CDR3 extends over 15 amino acids. The CDR3 DNA follows: TGTGCCAGCAGTGAACGGGACAGGGGCCCCTACGAGCAGTACTTC. Translating gives CASSERDRGPYEQYF.

The chain couples TRBV7-2 to TRBJ2-1; perhaps TRBD2 as D (6 bases). Germline V gene sequence: CDR1 SGHTA, CDR2 FQGNSA. The CDR3 sequence is 15 residues long. V shed 0 bases and J shed 2 bases, with 8 bases lying between them. Here the CDR3 DNA reads TGTGCCAGCAGCTTAGCGGGACTGACCTACAATGAGCAGTTCTTC. It translates to CASSLAGLTYNEQFF.

The V gene is TRBV27, the J gene TRBJ1-4; maybe TRBD1 (6 bases). The V and J ends lost 8 bases and 4 bases respectively, with 14 bases between them. The CDR3 contains 14 residues. The germline V gene encodes CDR1 MNHEY and CDR2 SMNVEV (reference sequence). The CDR3 reads CASGPQGLNEKLFF. In DNA, the CDR3 is TGTGCCAGCGGACCACAGGGCCTTAATGAAAAACTGTTTTTT.

V and J are TRBV28 and TRBJ1-1; D gene unclear. The CDR3 consists of 13 residues. Trimming stripped 6 bases from V and 0 bases from J, with 8 bases between. CDR1 and CDR2 from the germline V gene are MDHEN and SYDVKM. The CDR3 here is CASRVGLNTEAFF. In DNA, the CDR3 is TGTGCCAGCAGGGTTGGGTTGAACACTGAAGCTTTCTTT.

V usage is TRBV7-6 and J usage is TRBJ2-7; either TRBD1 or TRBD2 may supply D (5 bases each). The CDR3 runs 13 residues. V was clipped by 8 bases and J by 4 bases, with 15 bases between them. CDR1 and CDR2 (germline): SGHVS, FNYEAQ. The CDR3 sequence is CASSWGWGYEQYF. CDR3 nucleotide sequence: TGTGCCAGCTCCTGGGGGTGGGGGTACGAGCAGTACTTC.

This clone was picked up one time. This chain joins TRBV7-2 and TRBJ2-1; no clear D gene. The CDR3 consists of 14 residues. Per the germline V gene, CDR1 is SGHTA and CDR2 is FQGNSA. Trimming left V 3 bases short and J 4 bases short, with 10 bases between. The CDR3 bases are TGTGCCAGCAGCTTGGGCCCAGAGTACAATGAGCAGTTCTTC. Protein: CASSLGPEYNEQFF.